This T cell receptor (beta chain) was captured in a study of T-cell memory formation after mild COVID-19. Overall study findings and caveats: From day 15 to 85, contracting clones were balanced between CD4 and CD8, whereas later expanders leaned toward CD4+. Memory from before infection featured some responding clones, which suggests cross-reactive memory joined.

Many counts were recorded for this clonotype. Its antigen is undetermined. A single record per CDR3 protein comes from TCRdb applying MiXCR to the 5' RACE reads. Here the sample spans approximately 60,000 distinct CDR3 sequences, 9.3% being singletons. The CDR3 runs 14 residues. Germline V gene sequence: CDR1 SGHRS, CDR2 YFSETQ. V trimming: 3 bases; J trimming: 4 bases; junction bases outside the gene matches: 6. J is TRBJ1-1 and V is TRBV5-1; TRBD1 matches 7 bases. The material sequenced was PBMCs or a T cell subset sorted from them (not recorded which). The receptor was derived from a man aged 18 to 30 who had mild COVID-19 (a few samples of this study predate the infection). Cell type and time point are not known. The CDR3 nucleotides read TGCGCCAGCAGCTATGGGACAGCGGGCACTGAAGCTTTCTTT. Residues: CASSYGTAGTEAFF.